Listed below are T cell receptor beta chains from one sample, sequenced in a study of spatial heterogeneity in lung cancer. TCRdb re-analysed the 5' RACE reads in MiXCR, keeping a single row per CDR3 protein. Of around 100,000 distinct CDR3 sequences detected, 11% appear once; the ten largest clones hold around 24%. The starting material was PBMCs, obtained at follow-up. The receptors were sampled from a female donor with early-stage non-small cell lung cancer. Each CDR3 is given with its conserved first and last residue. A D gene is named only where the DNA matches it firmly. Part of the rows lack a size; the others show once, few, many or a class for expanded clones.

cdr3_aa	cdr3_nt	d_call	clone_size	v_call	j_call
CSVIRRGLNTEAFF	TGCAGCGTTATCCGTCGGGGGCTGAACACTGAAGCTTTCTTT	-	-	TRBV29-1	TRBJ1-1
CASSPKAGSEYQETQYF	TGTGCCAGCTCACCGAAAGCCGGCAGCGAGTACCAAGAGACCCAGTACTTC	-	-	TRBV18	TRBJ2-5
CASSQEGDRGIYGYTF	TGTGCCAGCAGCCAAGAAGGGGACAGGGGGATCTATGGCTACACCTTC	TRBD1	-	TRBV4-2	TRBJ1-2
CASSRFLAGDYNEQFF	TGTGCCAGCAGCCGATTCCTAGCGGGAGACTACAATGAGCAGTTCTTC	TRBD2	-	TRBV5-6	TRBJ2-1
CASSVGGIDNEQFF	TGTGCCAGCAGCGTAGGGGGCATCGATAATGAGCAGTTCTTC	-	few	TRBV9	TRBJ2-1
CASSVGPGVQETQYF	TGTGCCAGCAGCGTAGGGCCCGGGGTCCAAGAGACCCAGTACTTC	-	few	TRBV9	TRBJ2-5
CASSARTAPYNEQFF	TGTGCCAGCAGTGCACGGACAGCCCCCTACAATGAGCAGTTCTTC	-	few	TRBV12-3/TRBV12-4	TRBJ2-1
CASSLQGPETQYF	TGTGCCAGCAGCTTGCAGGGTCCCGAGACCCAGTACTTC	-	few	TRBV5-6	TRBJ2-5
CASSKDYGYTF	TGTGCCAGCAGCAAAGATTATGGCTACACCTTC	-	many	TRBV9	TRBJ1-2
CASSGSAGANVLTF	TGTGCCAGCAGTGGGAGTGCTGGGGCCAACGTCCTGACTTTC	-	-	TRBV25-1	TRBJ2-6
CASSLARTTYNEQFF	TGTGCCAGCAGCTTAGCTCGTACTACCTACAATGAGCAGTTCTTC	-	few	TRBV7-2	TRBJ2-1
CASRGVTKNIQYF	TGTGCCAGCAGGGGCGTAACCAAAAACATTCAGTACTTC	-	-	TRBV28	TRBJ2-4
CASSQERGSGHGTGNTIYF	TGCGCCAGCAGCCAAGAAAGAGGTTCGGGCCACGGGACTGGAAACACCATATATTTT	-	many	TRBV4-3	TRBJ1-3
CASSPPGRQNTEAFF	TGTGCCAGCTCACCACCGGGACGTCAGAACACTGAAGCTTTCTTT	-	many	TRBV18	TRBJ1-1
CASSLNGGNTIYF	TGTGCCAGCAGCTTGAACGGCGGAAACACCATATATTTT	-	-	TRBV7-2	TRBJ1-3
CASDRYSGNTIYF	TGTGCCAGCGACAGGTACTCTGGAAACACCATATATTTT	-	-	TRBV12-3/TRBV12-4	TRBJ1-3
CASSLALGYTEAFF	TGTGCCAGCAGTTTGGCCCTGGGGTACACTGAAGCTTTCTTT	-	many	TRBV27	TRBJ1-1
CASRRPGFYNEQFF	TGTGCCAGCAGGCGTCCGGGGTTCTACAATGAGCAGTTCTTC	-	few	TRBV7-2	TRBJ2-1
CATSDSAGTQETQYF	TGTGCCACCAGTGATTCTGCCGGGACCCAAGAGACCCAGTACTTC	-	-	TRBV24-1	TRBJ2-5
CASSSTGAPDPQHF	TGCGCCAGCAGCTCCACAGGGGCCCCTGATCCCCAGCATTTT	TRBD1	few	TRBV5-1	TRBJ1-5
CASSSGLAGGPYNEQFF	TGTGCCAGCAGCTCGGGACTAGCGGGAGGCCCCTACAATGAGCAGTTCTTC	TRBD2	many	TRBV7-6	TRBJ2-1
CSVSLGVSTDTQYF	TGCAGCGTTTCTCTCGGAGTCAGCACAGATACGCAGTATTTT	-	-	TRBV29-1	TRBJ2-3
CASSLVRYNEQFF	TGTGCCAGCAGTTTGGTGCGGTACAATGAGCAGTTCTTC	-	many	TRBV12-3/TRBV12-4	TRBJ2-1
CASSIQGNTDTQYF	TGTGCCAGCAGTATACAGGGAAACACAGATACGCAGTATTTT	-	-	TRBV6-2/TRBV6-3	TRBJ2-3
CASSQDLGTYSDTQYF	TGCGCCAGCAGCCAAGATCTAGGGACCTATTCAGATACGCAGTATTTT	-	-	TRBV4-3	TRBJ2-3
CASSLGVGDTEAFF	TGTGCCAGCAGCTTGGGCGTGGGGGACACTGAAGCTTTCTTT	-	-	TRBV7-6	TRBJ1-1
CASSSLPSSYNSPLHF	TGTGCCAGCAGTTCCCTACCTAGCTCCTATAATTCACCCCTCCACTTT	-	-	TRBV28	TRBJ1-6
CASSRKGGQGFIFGYTF	TGTGCCAGCAGTCGGAAAGGTGGACAGGGTTTCATCTTCGGCTACACCTTC	TRBD1	many	TRBV12-3/TRBV12-4	TRBJ1-2
CASSSRRFSNTEAFF	TGTGCCAGCAGCTCAAGGCGATTCTCGAACACTGAAGCTTTCTTT	-	many	TRBV7-8	TRBJ1-1
CASRGTGKKYEQYF	TGTGCCAGCCGAGGGACAGGGAAAAAGTACGAGCAGTACTTC	TRBD1	many	TRBV28	TRBJ2-7
CASSEQGGHQPQHF	TGTGCCAGCAGTGAACAGGGGGGGCATCAGCCCCAGCATTTT	TRBD1	few	TRBV2	TRBJ1-5
CASTTQGALSNQPQHF	TGTGCCAGTACCACACAGGGAGCTCTTAGCAATCAGCCCCAGCATTTT	-	-	TRBV19	TRBJ1-5
CASSPLFQGVGETQYF	TGTGCCAGCAGTCCGCTATTTCAGGGCGTGGGGGAGACCCAGTACTTC	-	few	TRBV28	TRBJ2-5
CASSLVSMNTEAFF	TGCGCCAGCAGCTTGGTTAGCATGAACACTGAAGCTTTCTTT	-	many	TRBV5-1	TRBJ1-1
CASSLGSGRIYNEQFF	TGTGCCAGCAGCTTAGGAAGCGGGAGAATCTACAATGAGCAGTTCTTC	TRBD2	-	TRBV7-8	TRBJ2-1
CASSRDENTDTQYF	TGTGCCAGCAGCCGCGACGAGAACACAGATACGCAGTATTTT	-	few	TRBV11-1	TRBJ2-3
CASSDPGVTTDTQYF	TGTGCCAGCAGTGACCCGGGAGTAACTACAGATACGCAGTATTTT	-	few	TRBV2	TRBJ2-3
CASSLGWANTEAFF	TGTGCCAGCAGCTTAGGGTGGGCGAACACTGAAGCTTTCTTT	-	few	TRBV11-1	TRBJ1-1
CASSPGVNTEAFF	TGCGCCAGCAGTCCCGGGGTGAACACTGAAGCTTTCTTT	-	many	TRBV12-3/TRBV12-4	TRBJ1-1
CASSPLATSYEQYF	TGTGCCAGCAGCCCACTAGCTACCTCCTACGAGCAGTACTTC	-	few	TRBV28	TRBJ2-7
CSVEETGSSEQFF	TGCAGCGTTGAAGAAACAGGGTCGAGTGAGCAGTTCTTC	-	few	TRBV29-1	TRBJ2-1
CASSYSLAGGSTDEQFF	TGTGCCAGCAGTTACTCTCTCGCGGGAGGGTCCACGGATGAGCAGTTCTTC	TRBD2	-	TRBV6-5	TRBJ2-1
CASSQDANEQFF	TGCGCCAGCAGCCAAGATGCCAATGAGCAGTTCTTC	-	few	TRBV4-1	TRBJ2-1
CASREQGFSEKLFF	TGTGCCAGCAGAGAACAGGGGTTTAGTGAAAAACTGTTTTTT	TRBD1	few	TRBV12-3/TRBV12-4	TRBJ1-4
CASRELAGVGEQFF	TGTGCCAGTAGGGAACTAGCGGGAGTGGGTGAGCAGTTCTTC	TRBD2	-	TRBV19	TRBJ2-1
CASSGLGSGSYNEQFF	TGTGCCAGCAGTGGGTTGGGGTCGGGCTCCTACAATGAGCAGTTCTTC	-	few	TRBV28	TRBJ2-1
CASTTGTGGVGAEAFF	TGTGCCAGTACGACCGGGACAGGGGGGGTAGGCGCTGAAGCTTTCTTT	TRBD1	-	TRBV19	TRBJ1-1
CACWTSGSYEQFF	TGTGCCTGCTGGACTAGCGGGAGTTATGAGCAGTTCTTC	TRBD2	few	TRBV30	TRBJ2-1
CASSPRTGDNEKLFF	TGTGCCAGCTCACCCCGGACAGGGGATAATGAAAAACTGTTTTTT	TRBD1	many	TRBV18	TRBJ1-4